This TCR beta chain emerged from a study of control samples from healthy donors and cancer patients. Data came from immunoSEQ multiplex PCR; TCRdb stores just in-frame clones and leaves some out. The sample consists of under 450,000 clones, 80% to 95% of them appearing once. Looked up from germline, CDR1 is KGHSH and CDR2 is LQKENI. CDR3 size: 19 residues. The ends lost 3 bases at V and 0 bases at J; junction bases unmatched: 10. The chain recombines TRBV18 with TRBJ2-1; 11 positions match TRBD2. This clonotype originated in a man between 40 and 49 years old with head and neck cancer. The sample consisted of PBMCs. For the CDR3, the DNA is TGTGCCAGCTCACCTCAGGCCGGGACTAGCGGATACTCCTACAATGAGCAGTTCTTC. Translating it yields CASSPQAGTSGYSYNEQFF.